This TCR beta chain is drawn from a study of beta chain features in type 1 diabetes. What was sequenced were expressed TCRB transcripts, since all of the isolated RNA had been reverse transcribed. Here immunoSEQ multiplex PCR was the method, and the copy in TCRdb shows in-frame clones only, minus some. Counted here are roughly 230,000 clones, 7.5% to 10% occurring once; the ten biggest clones make up under 0.035%. Sorting that relied on CD45RO/CCR7/CD25/CD127/CD95/CD27 yielded CD4+ naive, central memory, regulatory and stem cell-like memory cells. The TCR comes from a woman under 30 in good health. Input material: naive CD4+ T cells from blood.

The CDR3: CASSPDRGTNSGSGANVLTF. CDR3 nucleotides: TGTGCCAGCAGCCCGGACAGGGGCACCAATTCGGGCTCTGGGGCCAACGTCCTGACTTTC. The V call is TRBV7-8, the J call TRBJ2-6, with 9 positions matching TRBD1. The germline gives CDR1 SGHVS, CDR2 FQNEAQ. This CDR3 contains 20 residues. The V and J ends lost 5 bases and 0 bases, in that order; junction bases with no gene match: 14.